Listed below are T cell receptor beta chains from one sample, sequenced in a study of T cell clonotyping in hematopoietic cell transplantation. Clones were sequenced by immunoSEQ multiplex PCR, and TCRdb holds only the in-frame ones, with some missing. The data hold 4,000 to 5,000 clones, with about 94% observed a single time. The sequenced sample was peripheral blood mononuclear cells, obtained 30 days after allogeneic stem cell transplant. The receptors stem from a male patient between 65 and 85 years old who had an allogeneic stem cell transplant from an unrelated donor, so T cells may come from the graft donor. Some clones in this sample may be carry-over from other donors' samples. The CDR3 runs from the conserved cysteine through the conserved F or W. D genes are given only for firm matches. Part of the rows lack a size; the others show once, few, many or a class for expanded clones.

CASSPGYPNGYTF | TGTGCCAGCAGTCCAGGGTATCCCAATGGCTACACCTTC | - | TRBV28 | - | TRBJ1-2
CAWSLPYTGGPGEQFF | TGTGCCTGGAGCTTACCTTATACGGGGGGGCCAGGTGAGCAGTTCTTC | - | TRBV30 | TRBD2 | TRBJ2-1
CASSYRYAGELFF | TGTGCCAGCAGTTACCGGTATGCCGGGGAGCTGTTTTTT | - | TRBV6-5 | - | TRBJ2-2
CASSHRLRSSGYTF | TGTGCCAGCAGTCACCGCCTCAGATCTAGTGGCTACACCTTC | few | TRBV2 | - | TRBJ1-2
CAWKGRLVTGELFF | TGTGCCTGGAAGGGCAGACTAGTCACCGGGGAGCTGTTTTTT | - | TRBV30 | - | TRBJ2-2
CATSRQGLANEKLFF | TGTGCCACTAGTCGACAGGGGCTGGCTAATGAAAAACTGTTTTTT | - | TRBV6-6 | TRBD1 | TRBJ1-4
CASSQDRGGGSTDTQYF | TGTGCCAGCAGCCAAGATCGGGGGGGAGGGAGCACAGATACGCAGTATTTT | - | TRBV4-2 | TRBD2 | TRBJ2-3
CSVGGVPGTGSTGELFF | TGCAGCGTTGGGGGGGTGCCCGGGACAGGGAGCACCGGGGAGCTGTTTTTT | - | TRBV29-1 | TRBD1 | TRBJ2-2
CASTRGGSTDTQYF | TGCGCCAGCACAAGAGGCGGGAGCACAGATACGCAGTATTTT | - | TRBV5-1 | - | TRBJ2-3
CASSAGLSNEKLFF | TGTGCCAGCAGCGCGGGACTGTCTAATGAAAAACTGTTTTTT | - | TRBV5-4 | - | TRBJ1-4
CASSYRDFIEAFF | TGTGCCAGCAGCTACCGGGACTTCATTGAAGCTTTCTTT | once | TRBV5-6 | - | TRBJ1-1
CASSSGHKNTGELFF | TGTGCCAGTAGTTCGGGACACAAGAACACCGGGGAGCTGTTTTTT | - | TRBV19 | - | TRBJ2-2
CASSQDGLGNTGELFF | TGCGCCAGCAGCCAAGATGGACTAGGGAACACCGGGGAGCTGTTTTTT | - | TRBV4-3 | TRBD2 | TRBJ2-2
CASSRVGPIYEQYF | TGTGCCAGCAGCCGGGTCGGACCAATCTACGAGCAGTACTTC | - | TRBV4-2 | - | TRBJ2-7
CAISEYRDEQYF | TGTGCCATCAGCGAATACAGGGACGAGCAGTACTTC | - | TRBV10-3 | - | TRBJ2-7
CASSPGTGGMGYEQYF | TGTGCCAGCAGTCCAGGGACAGGGGGTATGGGCTACGAGCAGTACTTC | - | TRBV27 | TRBD1 | TRBJ2-7
CASSARTGAGHEQYF | TGCGCCAGCAGCGCGAGGACAGGGGCCGGCCACGAGCAGTACTTC | - | TRBV5-1 | TRBD1 | TRBJ2-7
CSAGRRHGLPYEQYF | TGCAGCGCTGGACGGCGGCATGGGTTGCCCTACGAGCAGTACTTC | once | TRBV29-1 | - | TRBJ2-7
CASSANLESNTEAFF | TGTGCCAGCAGTGCCAATCTGGAGTCGAACACTGAAGCTTTCTTT | - | TRBV25-1 | - | TRBJ1-1
CASSLLQGTMHEQYF | TGTGCCAGCAGCCTACTACAGGGGACAATGCACGAGCAGTACTTC | - | TRBV14 | TRBD1 | TRBJ2-7
CASSEGDSWETQYF | TGTGCCAGCAGTGAAGGGGACAGTTGGGAGACCCAGTACTTC | - | TRBV25-1 | TRBD1 | TRBJ2-5
CASRDSGYGYTF | TGTGCCAGCAGGGACAGTGGATATGGCTACACCTTC | - | TRBV6-5 | - | TRBJ1-2
CASSVRSKDSPNQPQHF | TGTGCCAGCAGCGTGCGGTCGAAGGACAGCCCTAATCAGCCCCAGCATTTT | once | TRBV9 | - | TRBJ1-5
CASSLLGTGSEQYF | TGTGCCAGCAGCCTACTCGGGACAGGGAGCGAGCAGTACTTC | - | TRBV6-5 | TRBD1 | TRBJ2-7
CASRNSGSYEQYF | TGTGCCAGCAGAAATAGCGGATCCTACGAGCAGTACTTC | - | TRBV7-2 | - | TRBJ2-7
CASRAGQGNTEAFF | TGCGCCAGCAGGGCAGGACAGGGAAACACTGAAGCTTTCTTT | once | TRBV5-1 | TRBD1 | TRBJ1-1
CATSPRDGGSYNEQFF | TGTGCCACCAGCCCGCGGGATGGGGGTTCCTACAATGAGCAGTTCTTC | - | TRBV15 | - | TRBJ2-1
CASSDWSSYEQYF | TGTGCCAGCAGTGACTGGAGCTCCTACGAGCAGTACTTC | - | TRBV6-1 | - | TRBJ2-7
CASSDRAPSGANVLTF | TGTGCCAGCAGCGACAGGGCCCCCTCTGGGGCCAACGTCCTGACTTTC | - | TRBV7-9 | TRBD1 | TRBJ2-6
CSVQTGGVEQYF | TGCAGCGTTCAAACGGGGGGGGTCGAGCAGTACTTC | - | TRBV29-1 | TRBD2 | TRBJ2-7
CASSLGTSEGRGFF | TGTGCCAGCAGCTTAGGGACTAGCGAGGGCAGGGGGTTCTTC | - | TRBV7-3 | TRBD2 | TRBJ2-1
CASSLRGDTQPQHF | TGTGCCAGCAGCTTAAGGGGTGATACTCAGCCCCAGCATTTT | once | TRBV9 | - | TRBJ1-5
CASTGPHGELFF | TGTGCCAGCACGGGGCCTCACGGGGAGCTGTTTTTT | - | TRBV25-1 | - | TRBJ2-2
CASSEAGDRFLGAFF | TGTGCCAGCAGTGAAGCCGGGGATCGATTCCTCGGAGCTTTCTTT | - | TRBV6-1 | - | TRBJ1-1
CSGRATDTQYF | TGCAGTGGGAGAGCGACAGATACGCAGTATTTT | - | TRBV20-1 | - | TRBJ2-3
CASTYGEAGNTIYF | TGTGCCAGCACCTACGGGGAGGCTGGAAACACCATATATTTT | - | TRBV6-5 | - | TRBJ1-3
CASSLVGTGKGYEQYF | TGTGCCAGCAGCTTAGTGGGGACAGGGAAGGGCTACGAGCAGTACTTC | - | TRBV7-9 | TRBD1 | TRBJ2-7
CASSDRGQSVYQPQHF | TGCGCCAGCAGTGACCGCGGGCAGTCGGTTTATCAGCCCCAGCATTTT | - | TRBV10-2 | - | TRBJ1-5
CASSGKPGQSANEQFF | TGTGCCAGCAGCGGGAAACCGGGACAGAGCGCCAATGAGCAGTTCTTC | - | TRBV9 | TRBD1 | TRBJ2-1
CASSLRGDYQETQYF | TGTGCCAGCAGCTTAAGGGGCGATTATCAAGAGACCCAGTACTTC | - | TRBV11-2 | - | TRBJ2-5
CASSREVYEQYF | TGCGCCAGCAGCCGTGAGGTCTACGAGCAGTACTTC | once | TRBV4-3 | - | TRBJ2-7
CASSPRGGPSTDTQYF | TGTGCCAGCAGCCCCCGAGGCGGTCCAAGCACAGATACGCAGTATTTT | - | TRBV7-2 | - | TRBJ2-3
CSVDGDYSYNEQFF | TGCAGCGTTGACGGAGACTACTCCTACAATGAGCAGTTCTTC | - | TRBV29-1 | - | TRBJ2-1
CASSPRTGAGDTQYF | TGTGCCAGCAGTCCGCGGACAGGGGCGGGCGATACGCAGTATTTT | - | TRBV6-6 | TRBD1 | TRBJ2-3
CASSIRAGGSNEQFF | TGTGCCAGTAGTATAAGGGCGGGAGGGTCTAATGAGCAGTTCTTC | - | TRBV19 | TRBD2 | TRBJ2-1
CASSTTRGLAGGPPLYNEQFF | TGTGCCAGCAGCACTACACGGGGACTAGCGGGAGGGCCCCCTCTCTACAATGAGCAGTTCTTC | - | TRBV9 | TRBD2 | TRBJ2-1
CASSTGYGSYEQYF | TGTGCCAGTAGTACAGGGTATGGGTCCTACGAGCAGTACTTC | - | TRBV19 | - | TRBJ2-7
CASSPIDRVSEQYF | TGTGCCAGCAGTCCGATAGACAGGGTCAGCGAGCAGTACTTC | - | TRBV27 | TRBD1 | TRBJ2-7
CASSVRPTYEQYF | TGTGCCAGCAGTGTTCGGCCAACCTACGAGCAGTACTTC | - | TRBV6-1 | - | TRBJ2-7
CASSAHEREGLGEQFF | TGTGCCAGCAGCGCCCATGAGCGGGAGGGCCTGGGTGAGCAGTTCTTC | - | TRBV28 | TRBD2 | TRBJ2-1
CASSLSGADYGYTF | TGTGCCAGCAGTTTATCGGGGGCAGACTATGGCTACACCTTC | - | TRBV27 | - | TRBJ1-2
CASSPFPRDNMEQYF | TGCGCCAGCAGCCCGTTCCCTCGGGACAATATGGAGCAGTACTTC | - | TRBV5-1 | - | TRBJ2-7
CASSESRAQETQYF | TGTGCCAGCAGCGAATCCAGGGCCCAAGAGACCCAGTACTTC | - | TRBV6-5 | - | TRBJ2-5
CASSLGLSSGELFF | TGTGCCAGCAGCTTAGGCCTATCATCCGGGGAGCTGTTTTTT | - | TRBV11-3 | - | TRBJ2-2